This T cell receptor (beta chain) was sequenced in a study of T cells after yellow fever vaccination. Whole-study results and caveats: Repertoires sorted by FACS could include abundant clonotypes that are contaminants from the bulk population.

The sample holds a few counts of this clonotype. Antigen unknown. TCRdb reprocessed the 5' RACE reads via MiXCR and lists one record per CDR3 protein. In the table there are around 350,000 distinct CDR3 sequences, approximately 10% of which are singletons. Germline V CDR1 and CDR2: SQVTM, ANQGSEA. The CDR3 consists of 14 residues. J lost 8 bases, V lost 6 bases, and 15 bases had no gene match. The TCR was taken from a man aged 18 to 30 who received the YFV17D yellow fever vaccine. This specimen was PBMCs, taken on the day of the first yellow fever vaccination. The chain uses TRBV29-1 and TRBJ1-2; 7 nucleotides align to TRBD1. CDR3 in amino acids: CSVTRQGLFGGYTF. CDR3 nucleotides: TGCAGCGTGACCAGACAGGGCCTCTTTGGCGGCTACACCTTC.